One sample yielded the 4 T cell receptor beta chains listed below, sequenced in a study of blood T cell repertoires in COVID-19. The method was immunoSEQ multiplex PCR; TCRdb's version includes in-frame clones alone and lacks a portion of them. The table has more than 90,000 clones, less than 85% seen once; the top ten hold approximately 24%. What was sequenced was peripheral blood. Receptors originate from a human donor in a cohort sampled during active COVID-19.

This rearrangement joins TRBV2 to TRBJ1-6; the match to TRBD1 covers 9 bases. The length of the CDR3 is 15 residues. J lost 5 bases, V lost 8 bases, and 7 bases had no gene match. The germline gives CDR1 SNHLY, CDR2 FYNNEI. This chain's CDR3 is CASRPGTGNNSPLHF. The CDR3 DNA sequence: TGTGCCAGCCGCCCTGGGACAGGGAATAATTCACCCCTCCACTTT.

This chain uses TRBV5-4 with TRBJ2-2, with 7 bases aligning to TRBD2. The V gene end was trimmed by 0 bases and the J gene end by 1 base; junction bases not matched to a gene: 3. Germline V gene data show CDR1 as SGHNT and CDR2 as YYREEE (reference sequence). The CDR3 has 16 residues. The CDR3 loop is CASSLVPSGNTGELFF. CDR3 DNA: TGTGCCAGCAGCTTGGTTCCTAGCGGGAACACCGGGGAGCTGTTTTTT.

The V and J genes are TRBV6-2 or TRBV6-3 and TRBJ1-1; TRBD1 might be the D (6 bases). CDR3 length: 16 residues. V was clipped by 5 bases and J by 1 base, with 17 bases between them. Germline loops: CDR1 MNHEY, CDR2 SVGEGT. DNA of the CDR3: TGTGCCAGCAGTCCCTTCCAGGGGATGGGGAACACTGAAGCTTTCTTT. Translated: CASSPFQGMGNTEAFF.

The rearrangement links TRBV14 to TRBJ2-2; 7 bases line up with TRBD1. The CDR3 totals 14 residues. Germline V gene data show CDR1 as SGHDN and CDR2 as FVKESK. The V and J ends lost 3 bases and 9 bases, in that order; junction bases with no gene match: 7. The CDR3 is CASSQEYRGRELFF. The DNA for the CDR3 is TGTGCCAGCAGCCAGGAGTACAGGGGCCGGGAGCTGTTTTTT.